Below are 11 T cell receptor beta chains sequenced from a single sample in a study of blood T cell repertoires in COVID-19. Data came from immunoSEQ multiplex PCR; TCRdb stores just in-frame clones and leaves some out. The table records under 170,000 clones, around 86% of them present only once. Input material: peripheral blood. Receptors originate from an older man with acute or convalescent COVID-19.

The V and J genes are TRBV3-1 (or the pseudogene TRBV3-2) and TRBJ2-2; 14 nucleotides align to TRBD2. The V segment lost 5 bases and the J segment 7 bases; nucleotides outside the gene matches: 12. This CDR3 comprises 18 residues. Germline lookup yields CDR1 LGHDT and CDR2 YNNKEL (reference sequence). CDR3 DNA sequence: TGTGCCAGCAGCTCAAATTGGGGACTAGCGGGAGTGGTCGGGGAGCTGTTTTTT. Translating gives CASSSNWGLAGVVGELFF.

In nucleotides, the CDR3 is TGTGCCAGCAGCTTTTCAGGTGGGACAGGGGATGACTATGAGCAGTTCTTC. Translating it yields CASSFSGGTGDDYEQFF. This chain connects TRBV21-1 to TRBJ2-1; the D call of TRBD1 is as the table states it, not checked on the DNA. TRBV21-1 is a known pseudogene. CDR3 length: 17 amino acids.

The CDR3 loop is CASSQPGQGGETQYF. The CDR3 coding sequence is TGCGCCAGCAGCCAACCGGGACAGGGTGGAGAGACCCAGTACTTC. This chain uses TRBV4-1 with TRBJ2-5; 9 bases are shared with TRBD1. CDR1 MGHRA and CDR2 YSYEKL come from the germline V gene. V dropped 2 bases and J dropped 4; count of bases not matched to a gene: 5. This CDR3 region has 15 residues.

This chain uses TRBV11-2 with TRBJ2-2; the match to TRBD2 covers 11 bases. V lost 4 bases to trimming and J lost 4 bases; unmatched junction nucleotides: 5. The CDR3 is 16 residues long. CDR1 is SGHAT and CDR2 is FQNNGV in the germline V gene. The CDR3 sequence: CASSSLTSGGTGELFF. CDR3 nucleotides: TGTGCCAGCAGCTCCTTAACTAGCGGGGGCACCGGGGAGCTGTTTTTT.

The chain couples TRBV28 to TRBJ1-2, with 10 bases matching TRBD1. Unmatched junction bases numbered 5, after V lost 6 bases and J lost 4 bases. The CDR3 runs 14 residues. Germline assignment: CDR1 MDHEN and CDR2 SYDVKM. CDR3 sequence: CASSPDRGGYGYTF. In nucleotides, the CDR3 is TGTGCCAGCAGCCCGGACAGGGGGGGCTATGGCTACACCTTC.

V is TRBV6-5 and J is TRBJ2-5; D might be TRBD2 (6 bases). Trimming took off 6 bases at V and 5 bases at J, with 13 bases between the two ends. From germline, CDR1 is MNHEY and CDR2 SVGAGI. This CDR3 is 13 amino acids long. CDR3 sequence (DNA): TGTGCCAGCAGAGAGCGGGCCCTGGAGACCCAGTACTTC. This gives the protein CASRERALETQYF.

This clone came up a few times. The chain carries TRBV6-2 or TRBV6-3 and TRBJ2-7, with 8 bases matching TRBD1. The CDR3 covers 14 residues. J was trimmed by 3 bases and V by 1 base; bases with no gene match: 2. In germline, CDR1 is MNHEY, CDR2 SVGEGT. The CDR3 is CASSYFGQGYEQYF. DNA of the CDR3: TGTGCCAGCAGTTACTTCGGACAGGGCTACGAGCAGTACTTC.

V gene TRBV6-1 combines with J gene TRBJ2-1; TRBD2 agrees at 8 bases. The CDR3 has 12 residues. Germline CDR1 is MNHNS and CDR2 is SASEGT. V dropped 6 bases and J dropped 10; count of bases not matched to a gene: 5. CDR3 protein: CASSERENEQFF. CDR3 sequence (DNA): TGTGCCAGCAGCGAGCGGGAGAACGAGCAGTTCTTC.

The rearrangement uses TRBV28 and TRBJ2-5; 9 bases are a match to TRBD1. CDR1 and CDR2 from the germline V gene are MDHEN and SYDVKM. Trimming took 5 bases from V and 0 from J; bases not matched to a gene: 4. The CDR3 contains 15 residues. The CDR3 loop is CASSGDRDHQETQYF. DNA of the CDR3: TGTGCCAGCAGTGGGGACAGGGACCACCAAGAGACCCAGTACTTC.

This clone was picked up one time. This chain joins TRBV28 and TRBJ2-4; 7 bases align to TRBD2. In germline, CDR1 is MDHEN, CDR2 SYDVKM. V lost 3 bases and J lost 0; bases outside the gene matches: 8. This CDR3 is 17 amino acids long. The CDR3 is CASSFYGGGLAKNIQYF. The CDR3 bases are TGTGCCAGCAGTTTCTACGGCGGGGGATTAGCCAAAAACATTCAGTACTTC.

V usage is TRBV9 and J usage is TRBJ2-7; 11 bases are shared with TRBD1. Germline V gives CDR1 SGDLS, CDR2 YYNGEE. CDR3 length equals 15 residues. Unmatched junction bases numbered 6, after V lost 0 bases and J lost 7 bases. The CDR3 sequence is CASSVVGQGAVEQYF. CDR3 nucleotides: TGTGCCAGCAGCGTAGTAGGACAGGGGGCTGTAGAGCAGTACTTC.